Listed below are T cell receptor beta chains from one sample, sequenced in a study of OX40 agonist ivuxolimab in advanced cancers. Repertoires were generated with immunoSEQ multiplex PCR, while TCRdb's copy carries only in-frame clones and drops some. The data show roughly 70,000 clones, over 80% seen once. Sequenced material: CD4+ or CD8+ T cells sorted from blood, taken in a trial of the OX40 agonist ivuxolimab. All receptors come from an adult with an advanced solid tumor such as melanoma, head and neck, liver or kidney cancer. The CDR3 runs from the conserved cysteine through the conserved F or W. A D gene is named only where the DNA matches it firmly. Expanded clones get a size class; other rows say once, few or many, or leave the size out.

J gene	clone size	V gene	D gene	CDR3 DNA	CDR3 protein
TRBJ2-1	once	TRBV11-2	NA	TGTGCCAGCAGCTTCGGGCAGGGAGGATACAATGAGCAGTTCTTC	CASSFGQGGYNEQFF
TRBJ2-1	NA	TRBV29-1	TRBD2	TGCAGCGTTGAAGTAGCGGGGGGGAATGAGCAGTTCTTC	CSVEVAGGNEQFF
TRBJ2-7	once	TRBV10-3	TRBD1	TGTGCCATCAGTGAAACAGGGGGGTACGAGCAGTACTTC	CAISETGGYEQYF
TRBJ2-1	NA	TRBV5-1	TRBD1	TGCGCCAGCAGCACAAGACAGGGGGCGCTTAATGAGCAGTTCTTC	CASSTRQGALNEQFF
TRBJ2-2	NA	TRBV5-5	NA	TGTGCCAGCAGCTCCCACCCCGGCCAAGACACCGGGGAGCTGTTTTTT	CASSSHPGQDTGELFF
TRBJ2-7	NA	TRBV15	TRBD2	TGTGCCACCAGCAGGGAGCGGGGCTACGAGCAGTACTTC	CATSRERGYEQYF
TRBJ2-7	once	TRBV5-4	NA	TGTGCCAGCAGCTCCTACGCTGGGGAGCAGTACTTC	CASSSYAGEQYF
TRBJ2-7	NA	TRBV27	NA	TGTGCCAGCAGTTTATATTCAGAACCACTGTACGAGCAGTACTTC	CASSLYSEPLYEQYF
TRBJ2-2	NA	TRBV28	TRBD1	TGTGCCAGCAGTCCTAGACAGGGGGTGACCGGGGAGCTGTTTTTT	CASSPRQGVTGELFF
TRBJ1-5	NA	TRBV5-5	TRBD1	TGTGCCAGCAGCCCGACAGGGCAGCCCCAGCATTTT	CASSPTGQPQHF
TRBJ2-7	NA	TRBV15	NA	TGTGCCACCAGCAAACGTGAGGTTCACGAGCAGTACTTC	CATSKREVHEQYF